These 26 T cell receptor beta chains were sequenced from one sample in a study of STAT3 mutations in large granular lymphocyte leukemia. Regarding the study as a whole: At least one immunodominant TCR beta clonotype appeared in every T-cell large granular lymphocyte leukemia patient.

No cognate antigen is known for these TCRs. The repertoire was sequenced with immunoSEQ multiplex PCR; TCRdb's copy has only in-frame clones and lacks some. The repertoire holds around 13,000 clones, with over 70% as singletons. Sequences were obtained from peripheral blood mononuclear cells. The receptors shown here come from a man aged 55 to 70 with T-cell large granular lymphocyte leukemia. Some clones in this sample may be carry-over from other donors' samples.

This clone has more than one count but fewer than ten. The rearrangement joins TRBV30 to TRBJ2-1, with TRBD2 matching over 11 bases. The germline CDR1 and CDR2 sequences are GTSNPN and SVGIG (reference sequence). CDR3 length: 17 residues. V lost 2 bases and J lost 9; bases outside the gene matches: 15. The CDR3 here is CAWSLRTSGSLGSEQFF. The CDR3 nucleotides are TGTGCCTGGAGTCTTCGAACTAGCGGGAGTTTAGGAAGTGAGCAGTTCTTC.

The rearrangement uses TRBV7-2 and TRBJ2-1; D is unresolved. CDR3 length: 15 residues. The germline gives CDR1 SGHTA, CDR2 FQGNSA. The V gene lost 2 bases and the J gene lost 4 bases, with 12 bases spanning the gap. CDR3 bases: TGTGCCAGCAGCTTATACGGAGACCTTTACAATGAGCAGTTCTTC. Translating gives CASSLYGDLYNEQFF.

Only one count was recorded for this clone. J is TRBJ1-5 and V is TRBV6-4, with 11 nucleotides matching TRBD1. The germline V gene has CDR1 MRHNA and CDR2 SNTAGT. With V trimmed by 9 bases and J by 3 bases, 7 bases remained unmatched. This CDR3 has 15 residues. The CDR3 loop reads CARPDRGLINQPQHF. CDR3 coding DNA: TGTGCCAGACCGGACAGGGGGCTGATCAATCAGCCCCAGCATTTT.

The rearrangement joins TRBV30 to TRBJ2-2; no reliable D call. This CDR3 spans 14 amino acids. Deletions cut 1 base from V and 7 bases from J, with 13 bases between. The germline CDR1 and CDR2 sequences are GTSNPN and SVGIG (reference sequence). Written as DNA, the CDR3 is TGTGCCTGGAGTGGAGCCCCATTGATCGGGGAGCTGTTTTTT. Protein product: CAWSGAPLIGELFF.

The chain links TRBV20-1 to TRBJ2-3; D is unclear. The V gene lost 6 bases and the J gene lost 6 bases, with 10 bases spanning the gap. The CDR3 runs to 11 residues. CDR1 and CDR2 (germline): DFQATT, SNEGSKA (reference sequence). CDR3 nucleotide sequence: TGCAGTGCCCCTCTAGGGGATACGCAGTATTTT. Amino acid sequence: CSAPLGDTQYF.

This clone was seen a few times. The chain has TRBV7-2 and TRBJ2-7; D remains unclear. V was shortened by 4 bases and J by 2 bases, with 12 bases between the two germline ends. CDR3 length: 14 residues. Germline-derived CDR1 and CDR2 are SGHTA and FQGNSA. CDR3 nucleotide sequence: TGTGCCAGCAGCTCCGGGCCAGCCGCCTACGAGCAGTACTTC. It is translated as CASSSGPAAYEQYF. Based on the CDR3 plus reference TRBV7-2 and TRBJ2-7, the full variable domain is GAGVSQSPSNKVTEKGKDVELRCDPISGHTALYWYRQSLGQGLEFLIYFQGNSAPDKSGLPSDRFSAERTGGSVSTLTIQRTQQEDSAVYLCASSSGPAAYEQYFGPGTRLTVT.

The chain couples TRBV19 to TRBJ2-2, with a possible D match to TRBD1 (6 bases). This CDR3 has 14 residues. The ends were cut back, 6 bases at V and 1 base at J, with 9 bases in the middle. Germline-derived CDR1 and CDR2 are LNHDA and SQIVND (reference sequence). The CDR3 nucleotides are TGTGCCAGTAGCAGGGGTTGGAACACCGGGGAGCTGTTTTTT. This translates into CASSRGWNTGELFF.

This clone was detected a few times. This chain links TRBV7-2 with TRBJ2-7, with D perhaps TRBD1 (6 bases). CDR1 is SGHTA, CDR2 FQGNSA, per germline. The CDR3 consists of 17 residues. V was shortened by 5 bases and J by 4 bases, with 24 bases between the two germline ends. CDR3 sequence reads: CASSLLSRGLGPYEQYF. CDR3 in DNA: TGTGCCAGCAGCCTATTGAGCAGGGGTCTCGGTCCTTACGAGCAGTACTTC.

CDR3 region: CASSVIQGRDTQYF. CDR3 nucleotide sequence: TGTGCCAGCTCAGTCATACAGGGTAGGGATACGCAGTATTTT. V is TRBV18 and J is TRBJ2-3, with D possibly being TRBD1 (6 bases). CDR1 and CDR2 (germline): KGHSH, LQKENI. This CDR3 contains 14 residues. Trimming pared 5 bases from V and 6 bases from J, leaving 15 bases between.

This chain uses TRBV5-4 with TRBJ1-1, with 10 bases that match TRBD1. Trimming took 4 bases from V and 4 from J; bases not matched to a gene: 10. Germline loops: CDR1 SGHNT, CDR2 YYREEE (reference sequence). The CDR3 extends over 16 amino acids. CDR3 sequence reads: CASSQTGGAGSTEAFF. DNA for the CDR3: TGTGCCAGCAGCCAGACAGGGGGCGCGGGGAGCACTGAAGCTTTCTTT.

The V call is TRBV5-1, the J call TRBJ2-7; TRBD2 matches at 7 bases. The junction had 2 bases not matched to a gene; V was cut back by 3 bases and J by 2 bases. The CDR3 is 13 residues long. Germline V gene data show CDR1 as SGHRS and CDR2 as YFSETQ. The CDR3 DNA reads TGCGCCAGCAGCTCCGGGGGGACCTACGAGCAGTACTTC. Translation gives CASSSGGTYEQYF. Drawing the rest from reference TRBV5-1 and TRBJ2-7, the complete variable domain is KAGVTQTPRYLIKTRGQQVTLSCSPISGHRSVSWYQQTPGQGLQFLFEYFSETQRNKGNFPGRFSGRQFSNSRSEMNVSTLELGDSALYLCASSSGGTYEQYFGPGTRLTVT.

The chain joins TRBV5-1 to TRBJ1-4; the D gene is possibly TRBD1 (6 bases). With 2 bases removed from V and 4 bases from J, the gap between germline ends came to 12 bases. CDR3 length: 15 amino acids. Per germline, CDR1 SGHRS and CDR2 YFSETQ. CDR3 protein: CASSLRGQDNEKLFF. The CDR3 nucleotides are TGCGCCAGCAGCTTACGGGGGCAAGATAATGAAAAACTGTTTTTT.

This chain connects TRBV5-8 to TRBJ1-6; D gene uncertain. This CDR3 contains 14 residues. V shed 2 bases and J shed 10 bases, with 13 bases lying between them. Germline loops: CDR1 SGHTS, CDR2 YDEGEE. The CDR3 loop reads CASSFLAVASPLHF. In DNA form, the CDR3 reads TGTGCCAGCAGCTTTCTAGCAGTAGCCTCACCCCTCCACTTT.

This chain links TRBV4-1 with TRBJ1-4; 9 bases are shared with TRBD1. This CDR3 is built from 14 residues. The ends lost 6 bases at V and 4 bases at J; junction bases unmatched: 3. Germline V gene sequence: CDR1 MGHRA, CDR2 YSYEKL. The CDR3 protein is CASSGQGNNEKLFF. The CDR3 region has the DNA TGCGCCAGCAGTGGACAGGGGAATAATGAAAAACTGTTTTTT.

DNA for the CDR3: TGTGCCAGCAGCCCCATCCGTCCATCGGGGGAGCAGTACTTC. This encodes CASSPIRPSGEQYF. The gene calls are TRBV7-2 and TRBJ2-7; possible D gene TRBD2, 5 bases. Germline V gene sequence: CDR1 SGHTA, CDR2 FQGNSA. The V gene lost 5 bases and the J gene lost 7 bases, with 18 bases spanning the gap. This CDR3 has 14 residues.

The genes are TRBV25-1 and TRBJ1-2; 9 bases match TRBD1. V gave up 4 bases and J gave up 5 bases; unmatched junction bases: 5. Germline V gene sequence: CDR1 MGHDK, CDR2 SYGVNS. The CDR3 has 14 amino acids. Here the CDR3 reads CASSGGTGIYGYTF. Written as DNA, the CDR3 is TGTGCCAGCAGTGGAGGGACAGGGATTTATGGCTACACCTTC.

CDR3 in amino acids: CASSADSYGYTF. The CDR3 coding sequence is TGTGCCAGCAGTGCGGACAGCTATGGCTACACCTTC. The chain employs TRBV6-5 and TRBJ1-2, with D perhaps TRBD1 (6 bases). V was shortened by 5 bases and J by 4 bases, with 8 bases between the two germline ends. Germline CDR1 reads MNHEY; CDR2 reads SVGAGI. The CDR3 sequence is 12 residues long.

The chain is built from TRBV18 and TRBJ1-6; no clear D. Germline values: CDR1 KGHSH, CDR2 LQKENI. The CDR3 has 16 residues. V was clipped by 6 bases and J by 4 bases, with 16 bases between them. Here the CDR3 DNA reads TGTGCCAGCTCTAATCTGGCAGCTCAGTATAATTCACCCCTCCACTTT. It specifies CASSNLAAQYNSPLHF.

This clone is a singleton in its sample. The V and J genes are TRBV5-8 and TRBJ2-3; 8 nucleotides line up with TRBD1. CDR3 length: 15 amino acids. Losses at the gene ends were 9 bases for V and 3 bases for J; bases not matched to a gene: 12. Germline loops: CDR1 SGHTS, CDR2 YDEGEE. CDR3 region: CATKTGDLRTDTQYF. CDR3 in DNA: TGTGCCACCAAGACAGGGGACTTAAGGACAGATACGCAGTATTTT.

The chain uses TRBV2 and TRBJ1-5, with TRBD1 identical over 10 bases. Germline trimming cut 9 bases from V and 5 bases from J; bases unmatched to any gene: 4. The CDR3 is 13 residues long. In germline, CDR1 is SNHLY, CDR2 FYNNEI. CDR3 coding DNA: TGTGCCAGTGCCGGGACAGGGGATCAGCCCCAGCATTTT. Translation: CASAGTGDQPQHF.

The gene calls are TRBV7-9 and TRBJ2-1; possibly TRBD1 for D (5 bases). Germline loops: CDR1 SEHNR, CDR2 FQNEAQ (reference sequence). V was trimmed by 5 bases and J by 12 bases, leaving 14 bases between them. The CDR3 runs to 12 residues. The CDR3 sequence is CASSQGVQGQFF. CDR3 bases: TGTGCCAGCAGCCAAGGGGTACAAGGGCAGTTCTTC.

J is TRBJ2-7 and V is TRBV30; a possible D gene is TRBD1 (5 bases). Germline V gives CDR1 GTSNPN, CDR2 SVGIG (reference sequence). The CDR3 has 14 amino acids. Trimming removed 2 bases at V and 2 bases at J, with 13 bases between. The CDR3 region is CAWSPKGATYEQYF. The CDR3 DNA reads as TGTGCCTGGAGTCCTAAAGGGGCGACCTACGAGCAGTACTTC. Drawing the rest from reference TRBV30 and TRBJ2-7, the complete variable domain is SQTIHQWPATLVQPVGSPLSLECTVEGTSNPNLYWYRQAAGRGLQLLFYSVGIGQISSEVPQNLSASRPQDRQFILSSKKLLLSDSGFYLCAWSPKGATYEQYFGPGTRLTVT.

The CDR3 reads CASSTGEGQTQYNEQFF. The CDR3 DNA follows: TGTGCCAGCAGCACCGGGGAAGGCCAAACCCAATACAATGAGCAGTTCTTC. The chain joins TRBV9 to TRBJ2-1; D possibly corresponds to TRBD2 (5 bases). Trimming removed 4 bases at V and 4 bases at J, with 21 bases between. Germline lookup yields CDR1 SGDLS and CDR2 YYNGEE. This CDR3 spans 17 amino acids.

The chain uses TRBV6-1 and TRBJ1-1; tentatively, D is TRBD1 (5 bases). The V and J ends lost 2 bases and 5 bases respectively, with 15 bases between them. Per the germline V gene, CDR1 is MNHNS and CDR2 is SASEGT. The CDR3 totals 15 residues. DNA of the CDR3: TGTGCCAGCAGTGAATTTAGACAGATCAAGACTGAAGCTTTCTTT. Its protein product is CASSEFRQIKTEAFF.

The chain joins TRBV7-9 to TRBJ2-7; D perhaps matches TRBD2 (5 bases). CDR3 length equals 14 residues. Germline CDR1 SEHNR, CDR2 FQNEAQ (reference sequence). V lost 5 bases to trimming and J lost 5 bases, with 16 bases between them. CDR3 in amino acids: CASSVPGSGDEQYF. Written as DNA, the CDR3 is TGTGCCAGCAGCGTTCCGGGATCCGGCGACGAGCAGTACTTC.

The rearrangement uses TRBV10-2 and TRBJ2-1; D might be TRBD1 (5 bases). V was trimmed by 4 bases and J by 0 bases, leaving 7 bases between them. The CDR3 contains 14 residues. Germline values: CDR1 WSHSY, CDR2 SAAADI. CDR3 protein: CASSGGLSYNEQFF. The CDR3 DNA reads TGCGCCAGCAGTGGGGGCCTCTCCTACAATGAGCAGTTCTTC.